This section outlines one T cell receptor beta chain sequence together with its context. Its cognate antigen is unknown. These data belong to a study of radiotherapy plus CTLA-4 blockade in lung cancer. Study-level information: For 15% to 20% of patients, objective responses occurred, and about 30% had disease control. Findings and limits, study-wide: Early shifts in blood T cell clones, with interferon-beta, reportedly predicted response best. The study found tumor-derived TCR clones expanded in blood after radiotherapy plus ipilimumab.

Patients with chemo-refractory metastatic non-small-cell lung cancer received focal radiation plus CTLA-4 blockade with ipilimumab. Clones were sequenced by immunoSEQ multiplex PCR, and TCRdb holds only the in-frame ones, with some missing. The sample carries about 15,000 clones, approximately 72% recorded once. This CDR3 has 16 residues. Germline loops: CDR1 KGHSH, CDR2 LQKENI. V lost 3 bases and J 8 bases, leaving 22 bases between the germline ends. The V gene is TRBV18, the J gene TRBJ1-1; perhaps TRBD1 as D (5 bases). This sequence was found in a human donor with non-small cell lung cancer whose response to radiotherapy plus ipilimumab could not be evaluated. The sample was peripheral blood, taken from a patient treated with radiotherapy plus ipilimumab. The CDR3 bases are TGTGCCAGCTCACCCCCTTTGGGGGGGATTGGGAAGGAAGCTTTCTTT. Translated, it gives CASSPPLGGIGKEAFF.